What follows are 5 T cell receptor beta chains derived from one specimen sequenced in a study of a mutant IDH1 vaccine in newly diagnosed glioma. Only in-frame clones appear in the TCRdb table, and some are missing; sequencing was by immunoSEQ multiplex PCR. This sample has some 61,000 clones, with roughly 84% found just once. Time point reported: week 35, safety follow-up. Mutant IDH1 20-mer peptide, at 300 ug, made up each vaccine dose, with topical imiquimod. These receptors have no known antigen. Sequencing used PBMCs, obtained from a glioma patient whose treatment included an IDH1 peptide vaccine. These receptors all come from a man aged 18 to 35 with glioma.

The table lists this clone with a count of one. A read error may produce the germline difference seen at one junction end. The V gene is TRBV4-3, the J gene TRBJ2-4, with TRBD2 matching 11 bases. Germline CDR1 is LGHNA and CDR2 is YSLEER. CDR3 length: 13 amino acids. The CDR3 here is CASSQGLAGKLGF. The CDR3, as DNA: TGCGCCAGCAGCCAAGGACTAGCGGGAAAACTTGGCTTC.

The CDR3 DNA follows: TGTGCCAGCGGTGATTATAGCACTGAAGCTTTCTTT. Its translation is CASGDYSTEAFF. The gene calls are TRBV6-6 and TRBJ1-1; D not resolved. This CDR3 region has 12 residues. V gave up 8 bases and J gave up 4 bases, with 11 bases separating them. In germline, CDR1 is MNHNY, CDR2 SVGAGI (reference sequence).

The rearrangement links TRBV5-1 to TRBJ1-2, with TRBD1 identical over 10 bases. With V trimmed by 0 bases and J by 8 bases, 4 bases remained unmatched. This CDR3 has 14 amino acids. Germline CDR1 is SGHRS and CDR2 is YFSETQ. CDR3: CASSLGTGGSGYTF. CDR3 nucleotides: TGCGCCAGCAGCTTGGGGACAGGGGGATCCGGCTACACCTTC.

This sequence joins TRBV29-1 and TRBJ2-1; 11 bases are a match to TRBD2. With V trimmed by 7 bases and J by 6 bases, 2 bases remained unmatched. The CDR3 is made up of 12 amino acids. Germline V gene sequence: CDR1 SQVTM, CDR2 ANQGSEA. The CDR3 spells CSASGGINEQFF. CDR3 DNA sequence: TGCAGCGCTAGCGGGGGGATCAATGAGCAGTTCTTC.

The chain combines TRBV5-8 with TRBJ2-7; perhaps TRBD2 as D (6 bases). CDR1 is SGHTS, CDR2 YDEGEE, per germline. Trimming pared 3 bases from V and 5 bases from J, leaving 15 bases between. This CDR3 region has 14 residues. The CDR3 spells CASSSHGRVNEQYF. The CDR3 coding sequence is TGTGCCAGCAGCTCGCACGGGAGAGTGAACGAGCAGTACTTC.